This T cell receptor beta chain was recorded in a study of T cell clonality in common variable immunodeficiency. Whole-study results and caveats: In common variable immunodeficiency, TCR beta chains reportedly carried fewer deletions and N-nucleotide insertions.

Comment on this clone: As yet, its antigen is unknown. One end of the junction fails to match germline, which may point to a read error. The read halts 3 residues ahead of the CDR3 end, with the missing end drawn from the germline J gene. Other DNA sequences from this sample encode an identical CDR3 as well.

Some clones are missing from TCRdb's copy, which holds only in-frame ones; the method was immunoSEQ multiplex PCR. The sample includes about 26,000 clones, none of them occurring once. CDR3 length equals 13 residues. Germline assignment: CDR1 KGHSH and CDR2 LQKENI. The sequencing input was peripheral blood mononuclear cells. This chain uses TRBV18 with TRBJ2-7, with D perhaps matching TRBD1 (5 bases). This receptor was identified in a human donor with common variable immunodeficiency. Here the CDR3 reads CVSKPNGAYEQYF. The covered CDR3 bases are TGTGTCAGCAAACCAAATGGGGCATACGAG. The variable domain in full, with the rest retrieved from reference TRBV18 and TRBJ2-7, is NAGVMQNPRHLVRRRGQEARLRCSPMKGHSHVYWYRQLPEEGLKFMVYLQKENIIDESGMPKERFSAEFPKEGPSILRIQQVVRGDSAAYFCVSKPNGAYEQYFGPGTRLTVT.